Following are 21 T cell receptor beta chains from one sample sequenced in a study of blood T cell repertoires in COVID-19. Some clones are missing from TCRdb's copy, which holds only in-frame ones; the method was immunoSEQ multiplex PCR. The table has 350,000 or so clones, more than 75% seen once. Material: PBMCs or T cells enriched from blood (not recorded which). These receptors all stem from a woman aged 25 to 45 who had recovered from COVID-19.

The chain joins TRBV18 to TRBJ1-1; 7 bases are shared with TRBD1. The J segment lost 5 bases and the V segment lost 3 bases, leaving 6 bases of the junction unmatched. Per germline, CDR1 KGHSH and CDR2 LQKENI. The CDR3 runs to 14 residues. CDR3 sequence reads: CASSPGGRGTEAFF. The CDR3 DNA reads TGTGCCAGCTCACCGGGGGGCAGGGGGACTGAAGCTTTCTTT.

V and J are TRBV4-1 and TRBJ1-2; D perhaps matches TRBD1 (6 bases). The V end was cut by 2 bases, the J end by 2 bases, with 12 bases between. The germline V gene encodes CDR1 MGHRA and CDR2 YSYEKL. The length of the CDR3 is 15 residues. This CDR3 is CASSQSQGSNYGYTF. Here the CDR3 DNA reads TGCGCCAGCAGCCAATCACAGGGCTCAAACTATGGCTACACCTTC.

The genes are TRBV19 and TRBJ2-7; D is ambiguous. Germline CDR1 reads LNHDA; CDR2 reads SQIVND (reference sequence). The CDR3 runs 12 residues. Trimming pared 1 base from V and 3 bases from J, leaving 4 bases between. CDR3 coding DNA: TGTGCCAGTAGTATAGGCAGCTACGAGCAGTACTTC. Translated: CASSIGSYEQYF.

This chain joins TRBV6-6 and TRBJ1-1; D unclear. This CDR3 region has 13 residues. Germline V lookup: CDR1 MNHNY, CDR2 SVGAGI (reference sequence). Trimming left V 4 bases short and J 10 bases short, with 16 bases between. CDR3 nucleotide sequence: TGTGCCAGCAGTTTGGTAGAACCCCCGGGAGCTTTCTTT. Protein product: CASSLVEPPGAFF.

This chain connects TRBV24-1 to TRBJ2-3; 9 bases match TRBD2. Germline assignment: CDR1 KGHDR and CDR2 SFDVKD. The CDR3 has 15 amino acids. V was clipped by 0 bases and J by 4 bases; unmatched bases: 1. This CDR3 is CATSDLAGGADTQYF. As DNA, the CDR3 is TGTGCCACCAGTGATTTGGCGGGGGGGGCAGATACGCAGTATTTT.

The table lists this clone with a few counts. This chain links TRBV27 with TRBJ2-2; D is possibly TRBD1 (5 bases). The CDR3 consists of 16 residues. CDR1 is MNHEY and CDR2 is SMNVEV in the germline V gene (reference sequence). Deletions cut 6 bases from V and 0 bases from J, with 14 bases between. In DNA, the CDR3 is TGTGCCAGCAGGCCAAACAGGTTCGCGAACACCGGGGAGCTGTTTTTT. Its translation is CASRPNRFANTGELFF.

This clone was recorded at least ten times. V gene TRBV7-6 combines with J gene TRBJ2-1; 7 nucleotides match TRBD2. J gave up 9 bases and V 5 bases, and 4 bases lay outside the gene matches. In germline, CDR1 is SGHVS, CDR2 FNYEAQ. The CDR3 has 12 amino acids. The DNA for the CDR3 is TGTGCCAGCAGCCGCCGGACTAGTGAGCAGTTCTTC. This sequence encodes CASSRRTSEQFF.

The chain carries TRBV19 and TRBJ1-5; D gene uncertain. The CDR3 sequence is 13 residues long. CDR1 and CDR2 (germline): LNHDA, SQIVND (reference sequence). Trimming removed 3 bases at V and 9 bases at J, with 12 bases between. The CDR3 is CASSMTPTVPQHF. CDR3 DNA: TGTGCCAGTAGTATGACACCTACAGTGCCCCAGCATTTT.

The chain couples TRBV14 to TRBJ2-5, with D perhaps TRBD1 (6 bases). This CDR3 has 15 residues. Germline loops: CDR1 SGHDN, CDR2 FVKESK. V shed 0 bases and J shed 5 bases, with 13 bases lying between them. In nucleotides, the CDR3 is TGTGCCAGCAGCCAAGACCTACAGGGCTTCGAGACCCAGTACTTC. Protein sequence: CASSQDLQGFETQYF.

The chain carries TRBV7-8 and TRBJ2-5, with a possible D match to TRBD1 (6 bases). The CDR3 is made up of 15 amino acids. Trimming stripped 4 bases from V and 4 bases from J, with 16 bases between. CDR1 and CDR2 from the germline V gene are SGHVS and FQNEAQ. The CDR3 DNA is TGTGCCAGCAGCTCCAAGGCATCAGGGGTAGAGACCCAGTACTTC. As protein: CASSSKASGVETQYF.

This clone was recorded a few times. The rearrangement joins TRBV4-2 to TRBJ2-7; 11 bases match TRBD2. Per germline, CDR1 LGHNA and CDR2 YNFKEQ. V lost 1 base to trimming and J lost 0 bases; unmatched junction nucleotides: 5. There are 17 residues in the CDR3. CDR3 in amino acids: CASSQGIAGGISYEQYF. The CDR3, as DNA: TGTGCCAGCAGCCAAGGTATAGCGGGGGGGATCTCCTACGAGCAGTACTTC.

This rearrangement joins TRBV19 to TRBJ2-1, with 11 bases lining up with TRBD2. Germline loops: CDR1 LNHDA, CDR2 SQIVND (reference sequence). The CDR3 runs to 16 residues. V lost 3 bases to trimming and J lost 0 bases; unmatched junction nucleotides: 1. In DNA form, the CDR3 reads TGTGCCAGTAGTATGACTAGCGGGGCCTCCTACAATGAGCAGTTCTTC. It specifies CASSMTSGASYNEQFF.

The V and J genes are TRBV30 and TRBJ2-1; 8 bases match TRBD1. J lost 8 bases, V lost 3 bases, and 12 bases had no gene match. Looked up from germline, CDR1 is GTSNPN and CDR2 is SVGIG (reference sequence). This CDR3 region has 15 residues. The CDR3 DNA follows: TGTGCCTGGAGCCTAGGGGCAGGGGGCACAGATGAGCAGTTCTTC. Translation: CAWSLGAGGTDEQFF.

V gene TRBV7-2 combines with J gene TRBJ2-6; TRBD1 matches at 10 bases. Germline lookup yields CDR1 SGHTA and CDR2 FQGNSA. Trimming took 8 bases from V and 0 from J; bases not matched to a gene: 10. The CDR3 totals 18 residues. CDR3 in amino acids: CASGTGTGVRSGANVLTF. CDR3 in DNA: TGTGCCAGCGGAACCGGGACAGGGGTCCGCTCTGGGGCCAACGTCCTGACTTTC.

V and J are TRBV6-2 or TRBV6-3 and TRBJ1-5, with 12 bases lining up with TRBD1. V gave up 2 bases and J gave up 6 bases; unmatched junction bases: 2. Germline CDR1 reads MNHEY; CDR2 reads SVGEGT. The CDR3 is made up of 15 amino acids. The CDR3 sequence: CASSYGTGGGQPQHF. The CDR3 DNA reads TGTGCCAGCAGTTACGGGACAGGGGGCGGTCAGCCCCAGCATTTT.

The CDR3 DNA follows: TGTGCCTGGAGGACGGGACAGGGGGCTGCCCACGGCTACACCTTC. Its translation: CAWRTGQGAAHGYTF. The chain has TRBV30 and TRBJ1-2; 12 nucleotides line up with TRBD1. This CDR3 contains 15 residues. J gave up 8 bases and V 3 bases, and 10 bases lay outside the gene matches. Germline lookup yields CDR1 GTSNPN and CDR2 SVGIG (reference sequence).

The J gene is TRBJ2-7, the V gene TRBV2; D perhaps matches TRBD2 (7 bases). CDR1 is SNHLY and CDR2 is FYNNEI in the germline V gene. V was pared by 0 bases and J by 6 bases, with 15 bases between. CDR3 length: 15 amino acids. The CDR3 spells CASSEALGGRGEQYF. The CDR3, as DNA: TGTGCCAGCAGTGAAGCGCTCGGGGGGCGAGGCGAGCAGTACTTC. The variable domain in full, with the rest retrieved from reference TRBV2 and TRBJ2-7, is EPEVTQTPSHQVTQMGQEVILRCVPISNHLYFYWYRQILGQKVEFLVSFYNNEISEKSEIFDDQFSVERPDGSNFTLKIRSTKLEDSAMYFCASSEALGGRGEQYFGPGTRLTVT.

The chain employs TRBV19 and TRBJ2-7, with TRBD1 matching 11 bases. Germline trimming cut 5 bases from V and 3 bases from J; bases unmatched to any gene: 3. The CDR3 runs 14 residues. CDR1 is LNHDA, CDR2 SQIVND, per germline (reference sequence). In DNA form, the CDR3 reads TGTGCCAGTAGTTGGGGGACAGGGGGCTACGAGCAGTACTTC. It specifies CASSWGTGGYEQYF.

The DNA for the CDR3 is TGTGCCAGCAGCCAAGAAATTCTAGCACTCCACGAGCAGTACTTC. Translating it yields CASSQEILALHEQYF. This sequence joins TRBV3-1 (or the pseudogene TRBV3-2) and TRBJ2-7; D perhaps matches TRBD2 (5 bases). V was cut by 0 bases and J by 5 bases, with 14 bases left in between. This CDR3 has 15 amino acids. CDR1 and CDR2 (germline): LGHDT, YNNKEL (reference sequence).

J is TRBJ2-2 and V is TRBV19, with a weak D call TRBD2 (5 bases). CDR1 is LNHDA and CDR2 is SQIVND in the germline V gene (reference sequence). The CDR3 extends over 14 amino acids. Trimming pared 0 bases from V and 4 bases from J, leaving 6 bases between. CDR3 sequence: CASSIDGVTGELFF. The CDR3 DNA reads TGTGCCAGTAGTATAGACGGGGTCACCGGGGAGCTGTTTTTT.

The chain uses TRBV14 and TRBJ1-1; no reliable D call. Trimming took off 1 base at V and 1 base at J, with 7 bases between the two ends. The CDR3 covers 14 residues. CDR1 and CDR2 from the germline V gene are SGHDN and FVKESK. The CDR3 DNA is TGTGCCAGCAGCCAAGTGCGAACGAACACTGAAGCTTTCTTT. This sequence encodes CASSQVRTNTEAFF. Complete variable domain (other parts from reference TRBV14 and TRBJ1-1): EAGVTQFPSHSVIEKGQTVTLRCDPISGHDNLYWYRRVMGKEIKFLLHFVKESKQDESGMPNNRFLAERTGGTYSTLKVQPAELEDSGVYFCASSQVRTNTEAFFGQGTRLTVV.